This T cell receptor beta chain was sequenced during a study of T cells in localized non-small cell lung cancer. Notes on the study in general: Longer overall survival accompanied higher blood T cell density.

Here immunoSEQ multiplex PCR was the method, and the copy in TCRdb shows in-frame clones only, minus some. Of about 43,000 clones in the sample, roughly nine tenths are singletons; the top ten hold roughly a tenth. The CDR3 covers 15 residues. Between the trimmed V and J ends, which lost 5 bases and 2 bases, there was a span of 16 bases. The germline V gene has CDR1 MDHEN and CDR2 SYDVKM. A word on this clone: Its antigen remains unknown.

The chain recombines TRBV28 with TRBJ2-7, with D possibly matching TRBD2 (7 bases). The sequence came from a woman between 35 and 75 years old with stage II lung adenocarcinoma. The starting material was PBMCs, obtained before any cancer treatment. CDR3 sequence: CASSTLRGATYEQYF. CDR3 nucleotide sequence: TGTGCCAGCAGTACCCTCCGGGGGGCAACCTACGAGCAGTACTTC.